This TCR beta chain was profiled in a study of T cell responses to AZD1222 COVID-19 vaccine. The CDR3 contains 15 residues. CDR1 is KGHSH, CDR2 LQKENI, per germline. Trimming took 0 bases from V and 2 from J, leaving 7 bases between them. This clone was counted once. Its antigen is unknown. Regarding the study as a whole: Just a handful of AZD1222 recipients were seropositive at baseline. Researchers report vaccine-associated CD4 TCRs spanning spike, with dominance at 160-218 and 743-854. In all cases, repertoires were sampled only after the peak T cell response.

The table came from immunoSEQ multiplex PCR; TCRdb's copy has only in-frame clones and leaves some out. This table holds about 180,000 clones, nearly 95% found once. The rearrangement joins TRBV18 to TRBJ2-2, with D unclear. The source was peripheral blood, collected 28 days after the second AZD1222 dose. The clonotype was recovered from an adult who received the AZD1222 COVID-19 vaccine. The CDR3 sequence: CASSPPTPNTGELFF. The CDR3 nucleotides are TGTGCCAGCTCACCACCGACCCCCAACACCGGGGAGCTGTTTTTT.